The rows below give T cell receptor beta chains drawn from one sample of a study of T-cell memory formation after mild COVID-19. TCRdb re-derived calls from the 5' RACE reads in MiXCR, one entry per CDR3 protein. The sample holds roughly 400,000 distinct CDR3 sequences, roughly 15% seen once. Sequenced material: PBMCs or a T cell subset sorted from them (not recorded which). Every receptor here comes from a man aged 18 to 30 who had mild COVID-19 (a few samples of this study predate the infection). Cell type and time point are not known. Each CDR3 is given with its conserved first and last residue.

V gene: TRBV24-1; J gene: TRBJ2-1; CDR3 protein: CATSDPSGGADEQFF
V gene: TRBV7-8; J gene: TRBJ2-3; CDR3 protein: CASSLESNTQYF
V gene: TRBV2; J gene: TRBJ1-1; CDR3 protein: CASTTLGQGRNTEAFF
V gene: TRBV6-5; J gene: TRBJ1-2; CDR3 protein: CASSLYGTGFNYGYTF
V gene: TRBV20-1; J gene: TRBJ2-7; CDR3 protein: CSVGRDLSYEQYF
V gene: TRBV7-6; J gene: TRBJ2-5; CDR3 protein: CASSLRQGVVETQYF
V gene: TRBV3-1; J gene: TRBJ1-2; CDR3 protein: CASSQSESNYGYTF
V gene: TRBV5-5; J gene: TRBJ2-7; CDR3 protein: CASSLAGGFTYEQYF
V gene: TRBV10-3; J gene: TRBJ1-3; CDR3 protein: CAIKSSHSGNTIYF
V gene: TRBV20-1; J gene: TRBJ1-6; CDR3 protein: CSASRTGGSYNSPLHF
V gene: TRBV4-1; J gene: TRBJ2-7; CDR3 protein: CASSHNGIGYEQYF
V gene: TRBV29-1; J gene: TRBJ1-1; CDR3 protein: CSVGTGASEAFF
V gene: TRBV5-5; J gene: TRBJ1-6; CDR3 protein: CASSFQQDYNSPLHF
V gene: TRBV6-1; J gene: TRBJ1-6; CDR3 protein: CASRTGQAAPPLHF
V gene: TRBV7-9; J gene: TRBJ1-2; CDR3 protein: CASSPDTSNYGYTF
V gene: TRBV9; J gene: TRBJ1-1; CDR3 protein: CASSGGQGMSTEAFF
V gene: TRBV7-6; J gene: TRBJ1-1; CDR3 protein: CASSWADYTEAFF
V gene: TRBV6-6; J gene: TRBJ2-3; CDR3 protein: CASNPWSATDTQYF
V gene: TRBV29-1; J gene: TRBJ2-2; CDR3 protein: CSVGPTGELFF
V gene: TRBV4-3; J gene: TRBJ1-5; CDR3 protein: CASSQGVGSNQPQHF
V gene: TRBV5-1; J gene: TRBJ1-2; CDR3 protein: CASSLGRTVNYGYTF
V gene: TRBV20-1; J gene: TRBJ2-5; CDR3 protein: CSARDDTGQETQYF